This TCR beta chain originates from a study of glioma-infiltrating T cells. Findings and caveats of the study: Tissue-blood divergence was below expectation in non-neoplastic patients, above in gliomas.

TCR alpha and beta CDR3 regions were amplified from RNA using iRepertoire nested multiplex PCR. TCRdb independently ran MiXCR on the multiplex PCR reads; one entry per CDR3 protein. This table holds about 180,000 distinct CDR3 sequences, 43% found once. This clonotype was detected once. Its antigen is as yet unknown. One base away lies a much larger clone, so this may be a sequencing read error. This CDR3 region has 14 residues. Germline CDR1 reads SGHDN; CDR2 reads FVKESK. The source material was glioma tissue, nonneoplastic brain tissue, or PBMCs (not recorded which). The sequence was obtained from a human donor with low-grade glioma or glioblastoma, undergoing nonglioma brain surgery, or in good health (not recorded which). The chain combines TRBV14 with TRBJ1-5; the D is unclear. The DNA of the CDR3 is TGTGACAGCAGCCACCGGAGTAGCAATCAGCCCCAGCATTTT. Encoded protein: CDSSHRSSNQPQHF. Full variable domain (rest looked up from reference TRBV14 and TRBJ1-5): EAGVTQFPSHSVIEKGQTVTLRCDPISGHDNLYWYRRVMGKEIKFLLHFVKESKQDESGMPNNRFLAERTGGTYSTLKVQPAELEDSGVYFCDSSHRSSNQPQHFGDGTRLSIL.